This TCR beta chain originates from a study of shared clonotypes between healthy human individuals. Study conclusions and caveats: Investigators collected only blood, and repertoires in tissues likely differ. Few donors restricted represented genetic and exposure-history diversity. Sharing across several donors was seen in approximately 5.2% of naive CD4 clonotypes.

With respect to this clone: The antigen is undetermined.

The germline V gene encodes CDR1 SQVTM and CDR2 ANQGSEA. This CDR3 has 13 residues. V shed 7 bases, J shed 4 bases, and the junction held 2 bases outside the gene matches. Donors had no recently reported acute infections or vaccinations and were HIV-negative. Profiled with immunoSEQ multiplex PCR; TCRdb holds only in-frame clones, not every one. In the table there are around 2.3 million clones, nearly 97% of which are singletons. Sequencing was performed on naive CD4+ T cells sorted from blood. Subset reported: CD45RA+ positively selected. This chain uses TRBV29-1 with TRBJ2-6, with TRBD1 matching 9 bases. This TCR was recovered from a man aged 18 to 35 in good health. CDR3 bases: TGCAGCGGACAGGGGGAAGGGGCCAACGTCCTGACTTTC. Its protein product is CSGQGEGANVLTF. Variable domain in full (rest from reference TRBV29-1 and TRBJ2-6): SAVISQKPSRDICQRGTSLTIQCQVDSQVTMMFWYRQQPGQSLTLIATANQGSEATYESGFVIDKFPISRPNLTFSTLTVSNMSPEDSSIYLCSGQGEGANVLTFGAGSRLTVL.